This is a list of T cell receptor beta chains from one sample in a study of chemoradiotherapy in HPV16-positive cancers. Assay used: immunoSEQ multiplex PCR; TCRdb lists only in-frame clones, some missing. The table shows tens of thousands of clones, with about 88% occurring only once. The sample in question was blood, obtained from a patient who underwent chemoradiotherapy. The receptors stem from a human donor with HPV-associated anogenital cancer. Both conserved end residues are part of each CDR3. A D gene is named only where the DNA matches it firmly. Some rows mark clone size as missing; the rest say once, few, many or name a class of expanded clone.

CDR3aa,CDR3nt,j_gene,abundance,d_gene,v_gene
CASSLNSYEQYF,TGTGCCAGCAGCTTGAACTCCTACGAGCAGTACTTC,TRBJ2-7,few,NA,TRBV7-9
CASGLDPRGYQFF,TGTGCTAGTGGTTTGGACCCCAGGGGGTATCAGTTCTTC,TRBJ2-1,NA,TRBD1,TRBV12-5
CSVSPEGLYNEQFF,TGCAGCGTAAGTCCCGAGGGCTTGTACAATGAGCAGTTCTTC,TRBJ2-1,once,NA,TRBV29-1
CSVDDSLYGYTF,TGCAGCGTTGATGACAGCCTCTATGGCTACACCTTC,TRBJ1-2,NA,NA,TRBV29-1
CAIRGTSAGEAFF,TGTGCCATCAGGGGGACGTCAGCGGGAGAAGCTTTCTTT,TRBJ1-1,NA,NA,TRBV10-3
CASRTYWTSPHEQYF,TGTGCCAGCAGAACTTACTGGACTAGCCCCCATGAGCAGTACTTC,TRBJ2-7,NA,TRBD2,TRBV27
CASSVVAGGIWEQFF,TGTGCCAGCAGCGTAGTAGCGGGGGGGATCTGGGAGCAGTTCTTC,TRBJ2-1,NA,TRBD2,TRBV9
CAVPETGFYGYTF,TGTGCCGTCCCCGAGACAGGGTTCTATGGCTACACCTTC,TRBJ1-2,NA,TRBD1,TRBV28
CASSGGQGKSPLHF,TGTGCCAGCAGCGGGGGACAGGGCAAATCACCCCTCCACTTT,TRBJ1-6,NA,TRBD1,TRBV5-4
CASIGQTGNTIYF,TGTGCCAGCATAGGACAGACGGGAAACACCATATATTTT,TRBJ1-3,NA,NA,TRBV2
CASSLSGGNQPQHF,TGTGCCAGCAGTTTATCAGGGGGCAATCAGCCCCAGCATTTT,TRBJ1-5,once,NA,TRBV27
CASSFGTGYSPLHF,TGTGCCAGCAGTTTCGGGACAGGCTATTCACCCCTCCACTTT,TRBJ1-6,NA,TRBD1,TRBV6-5
CASSFRGTGELFF,TGTGCCAGTAGTTTTCGAGGGACCGGGGAGCTGTTTTTT,TRBJ2-2,NA,NA,TRBV19
CASSVGQGVYEQYF,TGTGCCAGCAGTGTGGGACAGGGGGTTTACGAGCAGTACTTC,TRBJ2-7,NA,TRBD1,TRBV6-1
CASSLDPSPGVGGYTF,TGTGCCAGCAGCTTAGATCCCAGCCCCGGGGTCGGGGGCTACACCTTC,TRBJ1-2,NA,NA,TRBV11-2
CASSPSSGRASYEQYF,TGTGCCAGCAGCCCTTCTAGCGGGAGGGCTTCTTACGAGCAGTACTTC,TRBJ2-7,NA,TRBD2,TRBV14
CSVEDPGAGQQETQYF,TGCAGCGTTGAAGATCCAGGAGCAGGACAACAAGAGACCCAGTACTTC,TRBJ2-5,few,NA,TRBV29-1
CASSSDGATEAFF,TGTGCCAGCAGCTCCGACGGTGCCACTGAAGCTTTCTTT,TRBJ1-1,NA,NA,TRBV7-8
CASSLGGSETQYF,TGTGCCAGCAGCTTAGGGGGGAGTGAGACCCAGTACTTC,TRBJ2-5,NA,NA,TRBV7-2
CASSRVGLHVYEQYF,TGTGCCAGCAGCCGGGTGGGTCTCCATGTCTACGAGCAGTACTTC,TRBJ2-7,NA,NA,TRBV27
CASTQGPAIYGYTF,TGTGCCAGCACCCAAGGACCGGCGATCTATGGCTACACCTTC,TRBJ1-2,NA,NA,TRBV6-1
CASSLDREIYGYTF,TGTGCCAGCAGCCTAGACAGGGAAATCTATGGCTACACCTTC,TRBJ1-2,NA,TRBD1,TRBV7-2
CASSITGHAEAFF,TGTGCCAGTAGTATAACGGGTCATGCTGAAGCTTTCTTT,TRBJ1-1,NA,NA,TRBV19
CASSLATGGSGELFF,TGCGCCAGCAGCTTGGCCACAGGGGGCTCCGGGGAGCTGTTTTTT,TRBJ2-2,NA,TRBD1,TRBV5-1
CASSPPSYEQYF,TGTGCCAGCAGCCCCCCCTCCTACGAGCAGTACTTC,TRBJ2-7,NA,NA,TRBV11-2
CASSPGRRSSYNEQFF,TGTGCCAGCAGCCCTGGGAGGCGCAGCTCCTACAATGAGCAGTTCTTC,TRBJ2-1,once,NA,TRBV7-2
CASYKYSYEQYF,TGCGCCAGCTACAAGTACTCCTACGAGCAGTACTTC,TRBJ2-7,NA,NA,TRBV5-1
CASSARQGVSGYTF,TGTGCCAGTAGCGCGCGGCAGGGAGTAAGTGGCTACACCTTC,TRBJ1-2,NA,NA,TRBV19
CAWSGYYEQYF,TGTGCCTGGAGCGGTTACTACGAGCAGTACTTC,TRBJ2-7,NA,NA,TRBV30
CASSTTGELTRNTIYF,TGTGCCAGCAGTACTACAGGGGAACTGACGCGAAACACCATATATTTT,TRBJ1-3,NA,TRBD1,TRBV28
CASSGLLGGSNSPLHF,TGCGCCAGCAGCGGTCTTCTGGGGGGTAGTAATTCACCCCTCCACTTT,TRBJ1-6,NA,NA,TRBV5-1
CASSSNEGLGEQYF,TGCGCCAGCAGCTCCAACGAAGGGTTGGGCGAGCAGTACTTC,TRBJ2-7,NA,NA,TRBV5-1
CAWSEGLAATDTQYF,TGTGCCTGGAGTGAGGGACTAGCGGCCACAGATACGCAGTATTTT,TRBJ2-3,NA,TRBD2,TRBV30
CAISERDRSPNYGYTF,TGTGCCATCAGTGAGAGGGACAGGAGTCCTAACTATGGCTACACCTTC,TRBJ1-2,NA,TRBD1,TRBV10-3
CSAPGQGAKGYTF,TGCAGCGCACCAGGACAGGGGGCGAAGGGCTACACCTTC,TRBJ1-2,NA,TRBD1,TRBV29-1
CASRPLGQPYEQYF,TGTGCCAGCAGACCACTCGGCCAGCCCTACGAGCAGTACTTC,TRBJ2-7,once,NA,TRBV6-5
CASSADRGPMGPQHF,TGTGCCAGCAGTGCAGACAGGGGGCCGATGGGGCCCCAGCATTTT,TRBJ1-5,NA,TRBD1,TRBV2
CASRQERLDYGYTF,TGTGCCAGCAGGCAAGAGAGGTTGGACTATGGCTACACCTTC,TRBJ1-2,NA,NA,TRBV5-4
CASYGGTSVDNEQFF,TGTGCCAGTTACGGAGGGACTAGCGTGGACAATGAGCAGTTCTTC,TRBJ2-1,NA,TRBD2,TRBV6-6
CAGSRQGTNEKLFF,TGTGCCGGCAGCCGACAGGGAACTAATGAAAAACTGTTTTTT,TRBJ1-4,NA,TRBD1,TRBV5-4
CASSETPTGNTEAFF,TGTGCCAGCAGTGAAACTCCCACAGGGAACACTGAAGCTTTCTTT,TRBJ1-1,medium-sized,NA,TRBV25-1
CASSIVKSTDTQYF,TGTGCCAGTAGTATAGTGAAAAGCACAGATACGCAGTATTTT,TRBJ2-3,NA,NA,TRBV19
CASSPPRSGANVLTF,TGTGCCAGCTCACCACCACGGTCTGGGGCCAACGTCCTGACTTTC,TRBJ2-6,NA,NA,TRBV18
CASSRGQGLSGANVLTF,TGTGCCAGCAGTAGGGGACAGGGCCTCTCTGGGGCCAACGTCCTGACTTTC,TRBJ2-6,NA,TRBD1,TRBV25-1
CASSGTTGQETQYF,TGCGCCAGCAGTGGTACGACAGGGCAAGAGACCCAGTACTTC,TRBJ2-5,NA,TRBD1,TRBV10-2
CASSSAGTGEYNEQFF,TGTGCCAGCAGCTCAGCCGGGACAGGGGAGTACAATGAGCAGTTCTTC,TRBJ2-1,NA,TRBD1,TRBV7-9
CATSNPTGRGEQFF,TGTGCCACCAGCAACCCGACAGGGCGAGGTGAGCAGTTCTTC,TRBJ2-1,NA,TRBD1,TRBV15
CATSRDLYGYTF,TGTGCCACCAGCAGAGATCTTTATGGCTACACCTTC,TRBJ1-2,NA,NA,TRBV15
CASSKASGAGDKQYF,TGTGCCAGCAGCAAAGCGAGTGGAGCGGGAGATAAGCAGTATTTT,TRBJ2-3,NA,NA,TRBV21-1
CASSLEGGIVMALHF,TGTGCCAGCAGCCTGGAGGGGGGGATCGTGATGGCCCTCCACTTT,TRBJ1-6,NA,NA,TRBV7-2
CASSTRDINSYEQYF,TGTGCCAGCAGCACCCGGGACATCAACTCCTACGAGCAGTACTTC,TRBJ2-7,NA,NA,TRBV7-9
CASSLGGTDTQYF,TGTGCCAGCAGCTTAGGAGGCACAGATACGCAGTATTTT,TRBJ2-3,NA,NA,TRBV11-2
CASSNAYEQYF,TGTGCCAGCAGTAATGCCTACGAGCAGTACTTC,TRBJ2-7,once,NA,TRBV6-5
CASSEARSSPEAFF,TGTGCCAGCAGTGAAGCGCGGTCTTCCCCTGAAGCTTTCTTT,TRBJ1-1,NA,NA,TRBV2